What follows are 17 T cell receptor beta chains derived from one specimen sequenced in a study of blood T cells in healthy people across ages. A J-beta primer mix and a sample-barcoded 5' primer were used in a second PCR of roughly 6 to 11 cycles. TCRdb recomputed calls from the 5' RACE reads with MiXCR, one row per CDR3 protein. The sample includes 1.5 million or so distinct CDR3 sequences, approximately 42% of them seen just once. The sequencing sample was made of blood. The origin of the receptors is a young woman in good health.

The chain uses TRBV3-1 and TRBJ1-2, with D unresolved. V was pared by 0 bases and J by 8 bases, with 7 bases between. Germline CDR1 is LGHDT and CDR2 is YNNKEL (reference sequence). The CDR3 has 12 residues. CDR3 sequence: CASSQDQRGYTF. For the CDR3, the DNA is TGTGCCAGCAGCCAAGATCAGCGGGGCTACACCTTC.

This clonotype came up a few times. The chain uses TRBV29-1 and TRBJ1-5; D unclear. Germline assignment: CDR1 SQVTM and CDR2 ANQGSEA. The V end lost 4 bases, the J end lost 9 bases, and 10 bases lay between the germline ends. This CDR3 is built from 11 residues. Here the CDR3 reads CSVGAGRPQHF. The CDR3, as DNA: TGCAGCGTTGGAGCCGGGCGGCCCCAGCATTTT.

This clonotype has more than one count but fewer than ten. The J gene is TRBJ1-6, the V gene TRBV20-1; D is possibly TRBD1 (5 bases). Germline lookup yields CDR1 DFQATT and CDR2 SNEGSKA (reference sequence). This CDR3 is 13 amino acids long. Trimming took 5 bases from V and 7 from J, leaving 12 bases between them. The CDR3 sequence: CSARGSGNSPLHF. The CDR3 coding sequence is TGCAGTGCTCGGGGCTCTGGGAATTCACCCCTCCACTTT.

CDR3 in amino acids: CSARTGLGGSYEQYF. DNA for the CDR3: TGCAGTGCTAGAACAGGGTTGGGAGGCTCCTACGAGCAGTACTTC. The rearrangement joins TRBV20-1 to TRBJ2-7; tentatively, D is TRBD1 or TRBD2 (6 bases each). The V and J ends lost 2 bases and 0 bases respectively, with 14 bases between them. The CDR3 contains 15 residues. CDR1 and CDR2 from the germline V gene are DFQATT and SNEGSKA (reference sequence).

On this clonotype: A much larger clone differs by one base, so this may be a read error. The rearrangement uses TRBV10-3 and TRBJ2-1; D is perhaps TRBD2 (5 bases). The CDR3 is 14 residues long. Germline loops: CDR1 ENHRY, CDR2 SYGVKD. Between the trimmed V and J ends, which lost 2 bases and 6 bases, there was a span of 11 bases. The CDR3 sequence: CAISEKAALNEQFF. The CDR3 region has the DNA TGTGCCATCAGTGAGAAAGCGGCACTCAATGAGCAGTTCTTC.

This clonotype was recorded at least ten times. The chain carries TRBV7-6 and TRBJ2-7, with 9 bases aligning to TRBD1. This CDR3 has 15 amino acids. The V gene end was trimmed by 1 base and the J gene end by 1 base; junction bases not matched to a gene: 2. Per the germline V gene, CDR1 is SGHVS and CDR2 is FNYEAQ. CDR3 nucleotide sequence: TGTGCCAGCAGCTTAGAGGGGACAGGGTCCTACGAGCAGTACTTC. This sequence encodes CASSLEGTGSYEQYF.

The chain uses TRBV2 and TRBJ2-1; D not resolved. Trimming shortened V by 0 bases and J by 3 bases, and 24 bases separated the two germline ends. The CDR3 covers 20 residues. The V gene's germline CDR1 is SNHLY and CDR2 FYNNEI. The CDR3 DNA reads as TGTGCCAGCAGTGAAGCGTGGTCCGGGTGGCCTTGGCAGATCTACAATGAGCAGTTCTTC. This gives the protein CASSEAWSGWPWQIYNEQFF.

CDR3 DNA sequence: TGTGCCAGCAGGCTAGTCTGGGTGGGTTCACCCCTCCACTTT. It specifies CASRLVWVGSPLHF. This chain joins TRBV7-2 and TRBJ1-6; D is uncertain. This CDR3 comprises 14 residues. The V gene lost 6 bases and the J gene lost 9 bases, with 15 bases spanning the gap. In germline, CDR1 is SGHTA, CDR2 FQGNSA.

Only a few counts were recorded for this clonotype. This chain joins TRBV20-1 and TRBJ2-4, with no clear D. The end of the DNA is better explained by TRBJ2-7, so the J call may be wrong. Germline V gene sequence: CDR1 DFQATT, CDR2 SNEGSKA (reference sequence). CDR3 size: 13 residues. CDR3: CSASFLTSYEQYF. For the CDR3, the DNA is TGCAGTGCTAGTTTTCTGACCTCCTACGAGCAGTACTTC.

This clonotype was counted only a few times. The V call is TRBV20-1, the J call TRBJ1-5, with D unclear. Germline V lookup: CDR1 DFQATT, CDR2 SNEGSKA (reference sequence). This CDR3 spans 13 amino acids. V shed 3 bases and J shed 7 bases, with 13 bases lying between them. The CDR3 DNA follows: TGCAGTGCTAGGCCTACTTTAAGCCAGCCCCAGCATTTT. Its translation is CSARPTLSQPQHF.

This clonotype was observed a few times. The junction and the germline gene differ at one end; a read error may be behind it. The chain links TRBV5-1 to TRBJ2-3; TRBD2 is a possible D gene (6 bases). The CDR3 sequence is 15 residues long. Germline V gives CDR1 SGHRS, CDR2 YFSETQ. The CDR3: CASSPTGAGSDMQYF. The CDR3 nucleotides read TGCGCCAGCAGCCCTACAGGAGCGGGTTCAGATATGCAGTATTTT.

V is TRBV2 and J is TRBJ1-2; D is perhaps TRBD1 (6 bases). Trimming left V 6 bases short and J 4 bases short, with 15 bases between. Germline CDR1 and CDR2: SNHLY and FYNNEI. This CDR3 spans 14 amino acids. CDR3 protein: CASSERGRPYGYTF. The CDR3 DNA follows: TGTGCCAGCAGCGAGCGGGGGCGTCCCTATGGCTACACCTTC.

This clonotype was counted a single time. The chain carries TRBV5-1 and TRBJ1-2, with D uncertain. Germline V gene sequence: CDR1 SGHRS, CDR2 YFSETQ. The CDR3 is made up of 15 amino acids. The germline V and J ends were trimmed by 0 bases and 7 bases, with 16 bases remaining between them. The CDR3 sequence is CASSLEGLLEFGYTF. CDR3 DNA sequence: TGCGCCAGCAGCTTGGAAGGCCTTCTCGAGTTTGGCTACACCTTC. The full variable domain, in which reference TRBV5-1 and TRBJ1-2 provide the parts outside the CDR3, is KAGVTQTPRYLIKTRGQQVTLSCSPISGHRSVSWYQQTPGQGLQFLFEYFSETQRNKGNFPGRFSGRQFSNSRSEMNVSTLELGDSALYLCASSLEGLLEFGYTFGSGTRLTVV.

The chain is built from TRBV19 and TRBJ1-5; D gene uncertain. Trimming pared 3 bases from V and 6 bases from J, leaving 12 bases between. Germline loops: CDR1 LNHDA, CDR2 SQIVND (reference sequence). This CDR3 contains 14 residues. The CDR3 loop reads CASSMRTESQPQHF. The CDR3 DNA is TGTGCCAGTAGTATGAGGACGGAATCTCAGCCCCAGCATTTT.

The V gene is TRBV6-1, the J gene TRBJ2-3; 13 positions agree with TRBD2. V shed 7 bases, J shed 5 bases, and the junction held 9 bases outside the gene matches. This CDR3 region has 16 residues. CDR1 and CDR2 from the germline V gene are MNHNS and SASEGT. The CDR3 DNA reads as TGTGCCAGCAAGACACTAGCGGGGGGGCCGGTAGATACGCAGTATTTT. The encoded protein is CASKTLAGGPVDTQYF.

This clonotype has a handful of counts. The CDR3 sequence: CASLEVATGANVLTF. CDR3 nucleotide sequence: TGTGCCAGCTTAGAGGTAGCGACTGGGGCCAACGTCCTGACTTTC. The chain couples TRBV6-2 or TRBV6-3 to TRBJ2-6; D is perhaps TRBD2 (5 bases). The germline V gene encodes CDR1 MNHEY and CDR2 SVGEGT. The CDR3 consists of 15 residues. V was pared by 8 bases and J by 2 bases, with 13 bases between.

Details on this clonotype: At one boundary the junction diverges from the germline segment, which might be a read error. The V call is TRBV27, the J call TRBJ2-3; 7 bases agree with TRBD2. This CDR3 contains 14 residues. Germline CDR1 MNHEY, CDR2 SMNVEV (reference sequence). The CDR3 protein is CAVGPPTSTETQYF. The DNA for the CDR3 is TGTGCCGTCGGACCCCCGACTAGCACAGAGACGCAGTATTTT.